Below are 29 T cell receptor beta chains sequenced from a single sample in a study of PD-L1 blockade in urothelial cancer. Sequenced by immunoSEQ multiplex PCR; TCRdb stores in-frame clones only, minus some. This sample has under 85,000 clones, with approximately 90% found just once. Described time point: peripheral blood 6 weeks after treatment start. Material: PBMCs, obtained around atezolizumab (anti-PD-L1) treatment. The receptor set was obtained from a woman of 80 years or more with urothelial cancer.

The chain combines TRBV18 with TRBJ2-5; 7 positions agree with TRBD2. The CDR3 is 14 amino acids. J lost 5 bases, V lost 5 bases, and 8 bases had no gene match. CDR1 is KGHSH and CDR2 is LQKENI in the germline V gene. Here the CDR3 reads CASSSLAREETQYF. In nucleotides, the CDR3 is TGTGCCAGCTCATCACTAGCGCGAGAGGAGACCCAGTACTTC.

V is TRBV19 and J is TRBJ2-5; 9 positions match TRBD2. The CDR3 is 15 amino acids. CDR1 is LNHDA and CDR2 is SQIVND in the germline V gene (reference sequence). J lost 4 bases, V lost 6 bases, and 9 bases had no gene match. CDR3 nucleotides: TGTGCCAGTAGCTCCGCGGGGGGGCGCGGAGAGACCCAGTACTTC. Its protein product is CASSSAGGRGETQYF.

Written as DNA, the CDR3 is TGTGCCAGCTCACCCCTGGCTAGCGGACAAGAGACCCAGTACTTC. Protein sequence: CASSPLASGQETQYF. This chain joins TRBV18 and TRBJ2-5, with TRBD2 matching 7 bases. V lost 3 bases and J lost 2; bases outside the gene matches: 6. The germline V gene encodes CDR1 KGHSH and CDR2 LQKENI. CDR3 length: 15 amino acids.

The CDR3 nucleotides read TGTGCCAGCAGCCGGGGGTACACCGGGGAGCTGTTTTTT. Its translation is CASSRGYTGELFF. The chain recombines TRBV7-2 with TRBJ2-2; tentative D call: TRBD2 (6 bases). This CDR3 spans 13 amino acids. Trimming left V 5 bases short and J 3 bases short, with 7 bases between. Germline CDR1 reads SGHTA; CDR2 reads FQGNSA. The full variable domain, its missing parts supplied by reference TRBV7-2 and TRBJ2-2, is GAGVSQSPSNKVTEKGKDVELRCDPISGHTALYWYRQSLGQGLEFLIYFQGNSAPDKSGLPSDRFSAERTGGSVSTLTIQRTQQEDSAVYLCASSRGYTGELFFGEGSRLTVL.

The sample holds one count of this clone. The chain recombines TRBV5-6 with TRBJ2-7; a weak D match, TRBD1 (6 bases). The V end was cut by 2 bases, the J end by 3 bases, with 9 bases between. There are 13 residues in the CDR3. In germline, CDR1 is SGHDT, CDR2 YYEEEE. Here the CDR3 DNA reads TGTGCCAGCAGCTTCCCGGGACACTACGAGCAGTACTTC. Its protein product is CASSFPGHYEQYF.

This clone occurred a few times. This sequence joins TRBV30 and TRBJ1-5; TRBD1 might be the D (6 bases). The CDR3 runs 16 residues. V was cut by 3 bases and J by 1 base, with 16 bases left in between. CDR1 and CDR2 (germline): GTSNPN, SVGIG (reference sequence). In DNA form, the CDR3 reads TGTGCCTGGAGGGTTACAGGGAGTCCGAGCAATCAGCCCCAGCATTTT. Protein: CAWRVTGSPSNQPQHF.

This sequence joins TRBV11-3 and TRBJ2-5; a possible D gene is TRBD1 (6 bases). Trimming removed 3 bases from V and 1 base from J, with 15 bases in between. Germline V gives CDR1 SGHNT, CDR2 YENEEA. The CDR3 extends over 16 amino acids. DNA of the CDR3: TGTGCCAGCAGCTTGGGTACCGGACAGACCCAAGAGACCCAGTACTTC. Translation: CASSLGTGQTQETQYF.

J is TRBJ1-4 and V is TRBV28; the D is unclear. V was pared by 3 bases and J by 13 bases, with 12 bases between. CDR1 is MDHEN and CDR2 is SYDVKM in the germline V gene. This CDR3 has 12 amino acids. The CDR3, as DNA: TGTGCCAGCAGTTTGTCAAGCAGCGTACTGTTTTTT. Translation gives CASSLSSSVLFF. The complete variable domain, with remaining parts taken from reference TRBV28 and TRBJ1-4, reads DVKVTQSSRYLVKRTGEKVFLECVQDMDHENMFWYRQDPGLGLRLIYFSYDVKMKEKGDIPEGYSVSREKKERFSLILESASTNQTSMYLCASSLSSSVLFFGSGTQLSVL.

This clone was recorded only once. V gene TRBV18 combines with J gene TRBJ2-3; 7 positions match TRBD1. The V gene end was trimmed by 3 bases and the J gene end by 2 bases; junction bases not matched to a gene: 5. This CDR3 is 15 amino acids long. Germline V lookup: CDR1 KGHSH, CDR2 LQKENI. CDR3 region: CASSPEGALTDTQYF. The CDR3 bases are TGTGCCAGCTCACCCGAGGGGGCCCTCACAGATACGCAGTATTTT.

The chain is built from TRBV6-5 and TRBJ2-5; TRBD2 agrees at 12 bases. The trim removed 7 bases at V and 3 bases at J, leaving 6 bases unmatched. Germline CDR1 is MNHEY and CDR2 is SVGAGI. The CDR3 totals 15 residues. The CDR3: CASMTSGRVEETQYF. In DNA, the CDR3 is TGTGCCAGCATGACTAGCGGGAGAGTGGAAGAGACCCAGTACTTC.

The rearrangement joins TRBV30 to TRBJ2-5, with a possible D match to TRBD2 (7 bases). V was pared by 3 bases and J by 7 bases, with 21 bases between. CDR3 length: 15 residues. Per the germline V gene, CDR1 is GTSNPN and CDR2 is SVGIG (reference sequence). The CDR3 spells CAWRARVGGLGTQYF. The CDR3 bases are TGTGCCTGGAGAGCGCGTGTGGGGGGGCTGGGGACCCAGTACTTC.

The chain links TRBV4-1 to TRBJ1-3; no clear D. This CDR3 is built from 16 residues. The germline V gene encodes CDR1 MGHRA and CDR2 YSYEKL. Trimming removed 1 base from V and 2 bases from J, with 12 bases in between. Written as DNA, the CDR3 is TGCGCCAGCAGCCAAGCGGAGAGGGCCGCTGGAAACACCATATATTTT. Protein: CASSQAERAAGNTIYF.

The CDR3 region has the DNA TGCGCCAGCAGTGAGTCGACAGGGGGCACGGACATTCAGTACTTC. Protein: CASSESTGGTDIQYF. J is TRBJ2-4 and V is TRBV10-1, with 10 bases aligning to TRBD1. The germline V gene has CDR1 WNHNN and CDR2 SYGVQD (reference sequence). This CDR3 region has 15 residues. V shed 0 bases and J 8 bases; nucleotides not matched to a gene: 4.

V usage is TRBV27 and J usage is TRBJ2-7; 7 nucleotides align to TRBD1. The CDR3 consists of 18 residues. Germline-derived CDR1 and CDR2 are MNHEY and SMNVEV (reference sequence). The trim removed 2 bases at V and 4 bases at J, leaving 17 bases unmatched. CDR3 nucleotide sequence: TGTGCCAGCAGTTTAGGACAGGAGGCAGCACTGATTAATTACGAGCAGTACTTC. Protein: CASSLGQEAALINYEQYF.

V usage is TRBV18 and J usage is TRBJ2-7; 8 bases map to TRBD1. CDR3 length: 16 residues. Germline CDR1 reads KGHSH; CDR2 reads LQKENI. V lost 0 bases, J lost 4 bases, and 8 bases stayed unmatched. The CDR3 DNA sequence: TGTGCCAGCTCACCACCCCGCGGACAGGGATCTTACGAGCAGTACTTC. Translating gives CASSPPRGQGSYEQYF. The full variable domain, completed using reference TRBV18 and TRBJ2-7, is NAGVMQNPRHLVRRRGQEARLRCSPMKGHSHVYWYRQLPEEGLKFMVYLQKENIIDESGMPKERFSAEFPKEGPSILRIQQVVRGDSAAYFCASSPPRGQGSYEQYFGPGTRLTVT.

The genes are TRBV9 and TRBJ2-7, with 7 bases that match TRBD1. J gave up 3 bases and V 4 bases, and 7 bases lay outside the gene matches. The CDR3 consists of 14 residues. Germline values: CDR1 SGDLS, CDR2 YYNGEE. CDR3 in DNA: TGTGCCAGCAGCTTTCGGGACAGAGACTACGAGCAGTACTTC. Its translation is CASSFRDRDYEQYF.

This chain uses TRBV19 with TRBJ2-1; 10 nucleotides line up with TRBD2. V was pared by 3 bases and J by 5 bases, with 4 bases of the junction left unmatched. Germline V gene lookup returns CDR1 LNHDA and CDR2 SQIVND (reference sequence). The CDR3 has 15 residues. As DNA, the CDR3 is TGTGCCAGTAGTATTTCTAGCGGGAGAAACAATGAGCAGTTCTTC. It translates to CASSISSGRNNEQFF.

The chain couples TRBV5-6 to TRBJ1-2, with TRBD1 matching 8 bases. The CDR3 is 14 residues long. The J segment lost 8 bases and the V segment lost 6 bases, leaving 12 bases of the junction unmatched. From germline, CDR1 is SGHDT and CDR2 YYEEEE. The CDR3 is CASTKDRVVMGYTF. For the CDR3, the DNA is TGTGCCAGCACCAAGGACAGGGTGGTAATGGGCTACACCTTC.

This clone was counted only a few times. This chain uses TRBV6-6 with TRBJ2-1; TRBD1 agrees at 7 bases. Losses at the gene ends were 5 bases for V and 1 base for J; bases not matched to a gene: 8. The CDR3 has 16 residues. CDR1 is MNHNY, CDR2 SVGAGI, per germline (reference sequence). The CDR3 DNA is TGTGCCAGCAGTAACCGACAGGGATTATCCTACAATGAGCAGTTCTTC. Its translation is CASSNRQGLSYNEQFF.

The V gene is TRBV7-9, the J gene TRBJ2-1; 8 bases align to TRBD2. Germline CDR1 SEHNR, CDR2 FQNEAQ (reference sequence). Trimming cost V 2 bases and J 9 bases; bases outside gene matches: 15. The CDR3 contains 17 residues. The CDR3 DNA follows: TGTGCCAGCAGCTTATTTAGCGGGAACGCGAAGAACTCTGAGCAGTTCTTC. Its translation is CASSLFSGNAKNSEQFF.

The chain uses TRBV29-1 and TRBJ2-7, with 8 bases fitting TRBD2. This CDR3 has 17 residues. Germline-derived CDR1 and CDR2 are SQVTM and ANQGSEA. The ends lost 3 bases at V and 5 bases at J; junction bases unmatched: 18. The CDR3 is CSVDKGLESGRLNEQYF. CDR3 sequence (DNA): TGCAGCGTTGATAAGGGACTAGAAAGCGGTCGGCTCAACGAGCAGTACTTC.

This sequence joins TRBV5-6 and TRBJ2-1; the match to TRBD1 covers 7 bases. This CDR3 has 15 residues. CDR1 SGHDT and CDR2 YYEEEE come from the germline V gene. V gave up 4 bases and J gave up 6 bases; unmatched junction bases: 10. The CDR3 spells CASSLATQGFNEQFF. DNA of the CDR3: TGTGCCAGCAGCCTGGCGACACAGGGGTTCAATGAGCAGTTCTTC.

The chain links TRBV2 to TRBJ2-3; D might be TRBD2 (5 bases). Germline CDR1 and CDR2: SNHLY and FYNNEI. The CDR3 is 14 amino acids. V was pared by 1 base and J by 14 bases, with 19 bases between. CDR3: CASSEGRTGELRYF. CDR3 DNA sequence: TGTGCCAGCAGTGAAGGACGGACCGGGGAGTTAAGGTATTTT.

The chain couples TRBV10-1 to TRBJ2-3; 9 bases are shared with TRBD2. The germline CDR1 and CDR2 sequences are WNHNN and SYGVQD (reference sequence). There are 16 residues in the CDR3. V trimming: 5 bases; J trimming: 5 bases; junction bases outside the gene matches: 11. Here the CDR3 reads CASSRSAGGLKDTQYF. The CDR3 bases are TGCGCCAGCAGTAGGTCCGCGGGAGGGCTTAAAGATACGCAGTATTTT.

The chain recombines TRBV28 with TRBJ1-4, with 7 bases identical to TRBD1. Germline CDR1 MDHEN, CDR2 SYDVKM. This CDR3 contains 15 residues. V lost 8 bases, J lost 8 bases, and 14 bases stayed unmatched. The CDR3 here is CASLTPRVRGEKLFF. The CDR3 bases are TGTGCCAGCCTCACCCCCAGGGTCAGGGGGGAAAAACTGTTTTTT.

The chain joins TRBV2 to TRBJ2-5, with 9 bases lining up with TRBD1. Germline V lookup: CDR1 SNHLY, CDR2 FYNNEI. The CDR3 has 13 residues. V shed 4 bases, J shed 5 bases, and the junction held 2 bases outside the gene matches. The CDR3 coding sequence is TGTGCCAGCAGTGGGACAGGGGAGGAGACCCAGTACTTC. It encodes CASSGTGEETQYF.

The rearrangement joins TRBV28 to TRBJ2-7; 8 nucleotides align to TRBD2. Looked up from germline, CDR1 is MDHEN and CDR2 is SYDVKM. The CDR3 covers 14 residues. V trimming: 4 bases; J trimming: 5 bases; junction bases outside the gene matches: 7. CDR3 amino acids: CASSSGGGPHEQYF. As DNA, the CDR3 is TGTGCCAGCAGTTCCGGCGGGGGGCCCCACGAGCAGTACTTC.

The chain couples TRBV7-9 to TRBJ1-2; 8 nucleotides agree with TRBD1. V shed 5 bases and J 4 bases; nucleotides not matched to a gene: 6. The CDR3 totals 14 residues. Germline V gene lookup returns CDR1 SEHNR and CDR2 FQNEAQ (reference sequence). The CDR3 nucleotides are TGTGCCAGCAGCCCTGGGACAGGCCCCTATGGCTACACCTTC. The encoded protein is CASSPGTGPYGYTF.

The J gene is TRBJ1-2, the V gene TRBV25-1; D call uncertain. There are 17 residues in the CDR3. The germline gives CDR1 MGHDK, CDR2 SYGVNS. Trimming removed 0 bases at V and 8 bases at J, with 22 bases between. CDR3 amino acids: CASSEYSLASLAWGYTF. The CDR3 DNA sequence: TGTGCCAGCAGTGAATACTCTCTAGCGTCGCTTGCATGGGGCTACACCTTC.